This T cell receptor (beta chain) is from a study of blood T cell repertoires in COVID-19. Original methodology: Cell counts per sample came from amplifying reference gene primers. Here immunoSEQ multiplex PCR was the method, and the copy in TCRdb shows in-frame clones only, minus some. The DNA gave D and trimming, while V, J and clone size come from that table. The sample has under 100,000 clones, 81% seen once; the top ten hold 20% to 25%. The germline V gene has CDR1 LGHNA and CDR2 YSLEER. Trimming cost V 1 base and J 3 bases, with 9 bases left between them. The CDR3 contains 14 residues. The chain is built from TRBV4-3 and TRBJ2-5; D is perhaps TRBD2 (5 bases). The clonotype originates from an older man with active or convalescent COVID-19. The sequencing input was peripheral blood. The CDR3 DNA sequence: TGCGCCAGCAGCCAAGGGCGGGTCAAAGAGACCCAGTACTTC. Translated: CASSQGRVKETQYF.